Included here is one T cell receptor beta chain sequence, with context. The data stem from a study of blood T cell repertoires in COVID-19. The CDR3 consists of 13 residues. With 9 bases clipped from V and 4 bases from J, the junction kept 7 bases outside the gene matches. Germline V gene lookup returns CDR1 ENHRY and CDR2 SYGVKD. Using immunoSEQ multiplex PCR, the repertoire was profiled, and TCRdb retains in-frame clones only, with some absent. The table includes some 370,000 clones, around 86% detected once. Participants spanned ages roughly 18 to 90 years and resided in about 24 US areas. Researchers sorted participants into cohorts using their self-reported clinical history. Recovered status in Cohort 3 required two negative PCRs, clearance, or symptom resolution.

This sequence originates from a woman aged 50 to 60 who had recovered from COVID-19. V gene TRBV10-3 combines with J gene TRBJ1-2; 8 bases match TRBD1. The sequencing input was PBMCs or T cells enriched from blood (not recorded which). CDR3 sequence reads: CAMGDDRGYGYTF. CDR3 DNA: TGTGCCATGGGAGATGACAGGGGCTATGGCTACACCTTC.